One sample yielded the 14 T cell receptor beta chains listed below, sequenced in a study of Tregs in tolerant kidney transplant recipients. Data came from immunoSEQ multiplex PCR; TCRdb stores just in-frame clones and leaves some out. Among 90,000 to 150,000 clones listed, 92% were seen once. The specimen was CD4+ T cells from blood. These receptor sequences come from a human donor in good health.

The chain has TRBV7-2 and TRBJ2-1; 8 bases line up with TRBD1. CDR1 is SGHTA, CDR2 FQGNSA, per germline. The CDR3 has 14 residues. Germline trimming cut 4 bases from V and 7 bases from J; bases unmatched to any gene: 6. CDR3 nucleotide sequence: TGTGCCAGCAGCTCCGACAGGGGTTTGAATGAGCAGTTCTTC. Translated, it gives CASSSDRGLNEQFF. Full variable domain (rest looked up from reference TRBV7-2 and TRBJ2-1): GAGVSQSPSNKVTEKGKDVELRCDPISGHTALYWYRQSLGQGLEFLIYFQGNSAPDKSGLPSDRFSAERTGGSVSTLTIQRTQQEDSAVYLCASSSDRGLNEQFFGPGTRLTVL.

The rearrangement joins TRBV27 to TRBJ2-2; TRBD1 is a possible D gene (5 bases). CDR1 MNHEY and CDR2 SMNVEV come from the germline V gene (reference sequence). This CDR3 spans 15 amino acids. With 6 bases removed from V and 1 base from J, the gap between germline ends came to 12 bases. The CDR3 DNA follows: TGTGCCAGCAGGGGGCAGAGGTTGAACACCGGGGAGCTGTTTTTT. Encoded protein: CASRGQRLNTGELFF.

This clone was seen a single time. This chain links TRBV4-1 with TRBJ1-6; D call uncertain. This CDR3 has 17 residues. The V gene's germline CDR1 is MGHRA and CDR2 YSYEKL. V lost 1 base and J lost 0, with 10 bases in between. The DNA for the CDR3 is TGCGCCAGCAGCCAAGGGCAGACTAGCTCCTATAATTCACCCCTCCACTTT. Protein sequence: CASSQGQTSSYNSPLHF.

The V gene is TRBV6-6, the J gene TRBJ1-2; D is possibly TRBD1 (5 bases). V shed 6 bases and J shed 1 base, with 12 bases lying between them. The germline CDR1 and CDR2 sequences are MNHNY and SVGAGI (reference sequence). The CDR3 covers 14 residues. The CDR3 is CASSQTGGNYGYTF. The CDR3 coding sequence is TGTGCCAGCAGCCAAACCGGGGGTAACTATGGCTACACCTTC.

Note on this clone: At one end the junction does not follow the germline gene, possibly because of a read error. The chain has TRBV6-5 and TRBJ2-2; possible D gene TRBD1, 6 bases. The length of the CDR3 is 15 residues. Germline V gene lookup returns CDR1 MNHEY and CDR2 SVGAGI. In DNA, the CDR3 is TGTGCCAGCAGTAAAACAGGGATCAACACCGGGGAGCTGCTTTTT. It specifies CASSKTGINTGELLF.

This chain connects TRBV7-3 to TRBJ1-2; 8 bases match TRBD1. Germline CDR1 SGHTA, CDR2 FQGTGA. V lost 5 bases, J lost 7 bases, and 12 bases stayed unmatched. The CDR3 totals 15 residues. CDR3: CASSPAGGQGSGYTF. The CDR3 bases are TGTGCCAGCAGCCCGGCCGGCGGACAGGGTAGTGGCTACACCTTC.

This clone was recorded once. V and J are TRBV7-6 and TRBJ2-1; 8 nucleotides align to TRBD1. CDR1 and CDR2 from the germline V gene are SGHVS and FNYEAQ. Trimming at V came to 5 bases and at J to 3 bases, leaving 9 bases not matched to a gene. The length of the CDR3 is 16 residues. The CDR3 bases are TGTGCCAGCAGCCCTTCCGGGACAGGTCTCTACAATGAGCAGTTCTTC. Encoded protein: CASSPSGTGLYNEQFF. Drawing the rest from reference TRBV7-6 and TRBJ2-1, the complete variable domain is GAGVSQSPRYKVTKRGQDVALRCDPISGHVSLYWYRQALGQGPEFLTYFNYEAQQDKSGLPNDRFSAERPEGSISTLTIQRTEQRDSAMYRCASSPSGTGLYNEQFFGPGTRLTVL.

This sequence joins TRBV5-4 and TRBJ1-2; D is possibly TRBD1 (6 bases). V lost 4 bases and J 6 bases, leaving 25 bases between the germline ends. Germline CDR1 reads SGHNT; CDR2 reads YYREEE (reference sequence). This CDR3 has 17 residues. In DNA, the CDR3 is TGTGCCAGCAGCACCGCTGGGGGGGCATCGGAAGTGAATGGCTACACCTTC. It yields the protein CASSTAGGASEVNGYTF.

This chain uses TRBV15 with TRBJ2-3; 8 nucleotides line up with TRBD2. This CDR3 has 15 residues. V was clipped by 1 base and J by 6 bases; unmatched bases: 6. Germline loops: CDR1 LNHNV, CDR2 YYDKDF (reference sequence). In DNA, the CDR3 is TGTGCCACCAGCAGAGCGGGAGGGCTCCCCGATACGCAGTATTTT. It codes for CATSRAGGLPDTQYF. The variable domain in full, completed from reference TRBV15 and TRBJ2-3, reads DAMVIQNPRYQVTQFGKPVTLSCSQTLNHNVMYWYQQKSSQAPKLLFHYYDKDFNNEADTPDNFQSRRPNTSFCFLDIRSPGLGDTAMYLCATSRAGGLPDTQYFGPGTRLTVL.

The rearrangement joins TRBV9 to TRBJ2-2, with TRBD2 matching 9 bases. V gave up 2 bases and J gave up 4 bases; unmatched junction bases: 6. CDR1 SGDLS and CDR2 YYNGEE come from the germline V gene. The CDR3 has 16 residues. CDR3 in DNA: TGTGCCAGCAGCGTTTTCGGCGGGGGGGCCACCGGGGAGCTGTTTTTT. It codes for CASSVFGGGATGELFF.

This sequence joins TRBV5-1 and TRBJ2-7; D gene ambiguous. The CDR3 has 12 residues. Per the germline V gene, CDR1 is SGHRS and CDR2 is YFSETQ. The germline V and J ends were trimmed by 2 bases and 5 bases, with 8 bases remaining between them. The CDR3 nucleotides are TGCGCCAGCAGCTTCGGGCAGGACGAGCAGTACTTC. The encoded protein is CASSFGQDEQYF.

CDR3 protein: CASRRQTNTEAFF. DNA of the CDR3: TGTGCCAGCAGGAGGCAAACGAACACTGAAGCTTTCTTT. The chain employs TRBV2 and TRBJ1-1; D remains unclear. The ends were cut back, 6 bases at V and 1 base at J, with 9 bases in the middle. Germline loops: CDR1 SNHLY, CDR2 FYNNEI. The CDR3 has 13 residues.

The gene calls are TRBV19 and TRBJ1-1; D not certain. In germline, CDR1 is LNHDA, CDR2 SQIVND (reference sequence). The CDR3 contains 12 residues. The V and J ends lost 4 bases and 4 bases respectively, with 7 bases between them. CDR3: CASSKMGTEAFF. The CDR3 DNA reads TGTGCCAGTAGTAAGATGGGCACTGAAGCTTTCTTT.

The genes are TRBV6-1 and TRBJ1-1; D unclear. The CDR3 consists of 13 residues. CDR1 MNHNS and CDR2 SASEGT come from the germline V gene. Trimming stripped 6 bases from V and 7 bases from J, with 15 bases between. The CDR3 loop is CASRFENGVEAFF. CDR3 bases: TGTGCCAGCAGATTCGAGAATGGGGTTGAAGCTTTCTTT.